This passage covers 27 T cell receptor beta chains from one sample sequenced in a study of blood T cell repertoires in COVID-19. Only in-frame clones appear in the TCRdb table, and some are missing; sequencing was by immunoSEQ multiplex PCR. The sample carries over 60,000 clones, about 80% recorded once. The sample comprised peripheral blood. These receptors were obtained from a middle-aged man with COVID-19, enrolled during active disease.

The table lists this clone with a count of one. The chain has TRBV28 and TRBJ2-3; 12 bases agree with TRBD2. The CDR3 sequence is 17 residues long. Germline CDR1 reads MDHEN; CDR2 reads SYDVKM. V lost 1 base, J lost 6 bases, and 8 bases stayed unmatched. The CDR3 loop reads CASSLSPLAGGPDTQYF. The CDR3 DNA is TGTGCCAGCAGTTTATCTCCCCTAGCGGGAGGGCCCGATACGCAGTATTTT.

The V and J genes are TRBV21-1 and TRBJ2-7; the D segment call TRBD2 is taken from the table without a DNA check. TRBV21-1 is listed as a pseudogene. The CDR3 extends over 15 amino acids. CDR3 nucleotide sequence: TGTGCCAGCACCATCGTGTGGGCGGGGACCTACGAGCAGTACTTC. Amino acid sequence: CASTIVWAGTYEQYF.

This sequence joins TRBV6-5 and TRBJ2-3; 10 positions match TRBD1. Looked up from germline, CDR1 is MNHEY and CDR2 is SVGAGI. V trimming: 6 bases; J trimming: 4 bases; junction bases outside the gene matches: 4. CDR3 length: 14 amino acids. The CDR3: CASSGQGGADTQYF. In DNA form, the CDR3 reads TGTGCCAGCAGCGGACAGGGGGGGGCAGATACGCAGTATTTT.

V gene TRBV30 combines with J gene TRBJ1-6; D possibly corresponds to TRBD1 (5 bases). Germline V gene lookup returns CDR1 GTSNPN and CDR2 SVGIG (reference sequence). Trimming took 2 bases from V and 6 from J, leaving 17 bases between them. CDR3 size: 16 residues. CDR3 loop: CAWSLPGARTNSPLHF. DNA of the CDR3: TGTGCCTGGAGTCTTCCTGGGGCTCGCACTAATTCACCCCTCCACTTT.

This clone appeared once. This chain connects TRBV7-2 to TRBJ2-7, with a possible D match to TRBD1 (5 bases). The CDR3 is 14 residues long. Trimming took 4 bases from V and 0 from J, leaving 10 bases between them. Germline CDR1 SGHTA, CDR2 FQGNSA. CDR3 nucleotide sequence: TGTGCCAGCAGCTCACAACAGGTCTCCTACGAGCAGTACTTC. Translated: CASSSQQVSYEQYF.

This sequence joins TRBV28 and TRBJ1-1; D remains unclear. Germline CDR1 is MDHEN and CDR2 is SYDVKM. Deletions cut 3 bases from V and 8 bases from J, with 13 bases between. CDR3 length: 13 amino acids. The CDR3 DNA sequence: TGTGCCAGCAGTTTCACGCGGCCGGGGGAAGCTTTCTTT. Protein product: CASSFTRPGEAFF.

The chain couples TRBV29-1 to TRBJ1-4; perhaps TRBD1 as D (6 bases). V lost 1 base, J lost 8 bases, and 14 bases lay in between. The CDR3 extends over 14 amino acids. The germline V gene has CDR1 SQVTM and CDR2 ANQGSEA. As DNA, the CDR3 is TGCAGCGTTGAAGTTGCAGGGGAGAGGGAAAAACTGTTTTTT. Translated, it gives CSVEVAGEREKLFF.

This clone was detected a few times. This sequence joins TRBV19 and TRBJ1-1, with D possibly matching TRBD1 (5 bases). Germline CDR1 and CDR2: LNHDA and SQIVND (reference sequence). The CDR3 totals 14 residues. The V end lost 4 bases, the J end lost 2 bases, and 11 bases lay between the germline ends. Here the CDR3 reads CASSTMTANTEAFF. The DNA for the CDR3 is TGTGCCAGTAGTACGATGACAGCCAACACTGAAGCTTTCTTT.

The CDR3 here is CASSLRRGSTDTQYF. CDR3 nucleotide sequence: TGCGCCAGCAGCTTGCGTCGAGGTAGCACAGATACGCAGTATTTT. This rearrangement joins TRBV5-1 to TRBJ2-3; no reliable D call. This CDR3 spans 15 amino acids. Germline values: CDR1 SGHRS, CDR2 YFSETQ. Between the trimmed V and J ends, which lost 1 base and 0 bases, there was a span of 9 bases.

The chain recombines TRBV28 with TRBJ1-1, with D hard to call. Trimming shortened V by 5 bases and J by 1 base, and 11 bases separated the two germline ends. Per the germline V gene, CDR1 is MDHEN and CDR2 is SYDVKM. The CDR3 is made up of 14 amino acids. CDR3 residues: CASSPIQANTEAFF. The DNA of the CDR3 is TGTGCCAGCAGTCCGATCCAGGCGAACACTGAAGCTTTCTTT.

The chain couples TRBV19 to TRBJ2-3; TRBD2 aligns across 10 bases. Trimming cost V 4 bases and J 4 bases; bases outside gene matches: 5. The CDR3 loop spans 15 amino acids. Germline values: CDR1 LNHDA, CDR2 SQIVND (reference sequence). CDR3 loop: CASSRQAGGPDTQYF. The CDR3 bases are TGTGCCAGTAGTAGGCAAGCGGGAGGGCCAGATACGCAGTATTTT.

The chain combines TRBV4-2 with TRBJ2-7; 7 bases match TRBD2. J was trimmed by 0 bases and V by 1 base; bases with no gene match: 3. The CDR3 contains 15 residues. Germline CDR1 LGHNA, CDR2 YNFKEQ. CDR3 region: CASSQGGGPSYEQYF. CDR3 nucleotide sequence: TGTGCCAGCAGCCAAGGGGGAGGGCCCTCCTACGAGCAGTACTTC.

V is TRBV30 and J is TRBJ2-7; TRBD2 matches 9 bases. The CDR3 has 14 residues. The junction had 8 bases not matched to a gene; V was cut back by 6 bases and J by 2 bases. The germline gives CDR1 GTSNPN, CDR2 SVGIG (reference sequence). The CDR3 loop is CACSPTSGPYEQYF. The CDR3 DNA reads TGTGCCTGCTCCCCGACTAGCGGACCCTACGAGCAGTACTTC.

The chain couples TRBV30 to TRBJ2-5; maybe TRBD1 (5 bases). CDR1 and CDR2 from the germline V gene are GTSNPN and SVGIG (reference sequence). V was pared by 6 bases and J by 1 base, with 15 bases between. The CDR3 runs to 14 residues. This CDR3 reads CACEPPDSQETQYF. In DNA form, the CDR3 reads TGTGCCTGCGAACCTCCCGACAGCCAAGAGACCCAGTACTTC.

The chain links TRBV3-1 (or the pseudogene TRBV3-2) to TRBJ2-1; 7 nucleotides agree with TRBD2. The trim removed 1 base at V and 4 bases at J, leaving 7 bases unmatched. CDR3 length equals 16 residues. Germline CDR1 LGHDT, CDR2 YNNKEL (reference sequence). The chain's CDR3 is CASSQGPAGAYNEQFF. The CDR3 bases are TGTGCCAGCAGCCAAGGCCCCGCGGGAGCGTACAATGAGCAGTTCTTC.

The CDR3, as DNA: TGTGCCAGCAGCCTCAGCCGGGACTCATACAATGAGCAGTTCTTC. It encodes CASSLSRDSYNEQFF. The chain employs TRBV7-2 and TRBJ2-1, with D perhaps TRBD2 (6 bases). In germline, CDR1 is SGHTA, CDR2 FQGNSA. The CDR3 covers 15 residues. Trimming stripped 5 bases from V and 4 bases from J, with 15 bases between.

V and J are TRBV28 and TRBJ1-2, with 8 bases that match TRBD1. The V and J ends lost 4 bases and 4 bases, in that order; junction bases with no gene match: 14. Germline CDR1 is MDHEN and CDR2 is SYDVKM. CDR3 length: 17 amino acids. The CDR3 loop is CASSSPQRQGSAYGYTF. CDR3 bases: TGTGCCAGCAGTTCCCCCCAAAGACAGGGGTCCGCCTATGGCTACACCTTC.

The chain combines TRBV5-1 with TRBJ1-1; the match to TRBD1 covers 11 bases. The CDR3 consists of 16 residues. With 0 bases clipped from V and 5 bases from J, the junction kept 6 bases outside the gene matches. CDR1 and CDR2 from the germline V gene are SGHRS and YFSETQ. This chain's CDR3 is CASSLVGQGATTEAFF. The CDR3, as DNA: TGCGCCAGCAGCTTGGTAGGACAGGGGGCGACAACTGAAGCTTTCTTT.

V is TRBV5-5 and J is TRBJ1-2; D not certain. Germline values: CDR1 SGHKS, CDR2 YYEKEE (reference sequence). Deletions cut 4 bases from V and 4 bases from J, with 20 bases between. The CDR3 totals 16 residues. The DNA of the CDR3 is TGTGCCAGCAGCCTAAATACCCAACCGGGGAGCTATGGCTACACCTTC. Amino acid sequence: CASSLNTQPGSYGYTF.

The rearrangement uses TRBV28 and TRBJ2-3; 10 bases are a match to TRBD2. The CDR3 consists of 17 residues. V gave up 1 base and J gave up 4 bases; unmatched junction bases: 8. Germline-derived CDR1 and CDR2 are MDHEN and SYDVKM. The CDR3 region has the DNA TGTGCCAGCAGTTTATCCCTCCTAGCGGGAGAGCCAGATACGCAGTATTTT. It codes for CASSLSLLAGEPDTQYF.

Turning to this clone: The junction does not match germline at one end; this may be a read error. This chain connects TRBV30 to TRBJ1-2; 7 bases fit TRBD1. Germline V CDR1 and CDR2: GTSNPN, SVGIG (reference sequence). The CDR3 extends over 11 amino acids. CDR3 in amino acids: CAWSLRDRVAF. In DNA, the CDR3 is TGTGCCTGGAGTCTCCGCGACAGGGTCGCCTTC. Using reference TRBV30 and TRBJ1-2 for the parts outside the CDR3, the full variable domain is SQTIHQWPATLVQPVGSPLSLECTVEGTSNPNLYWYRQAAGRGLQLLFYSVGIGQISSEVPQNLSASRPQDRQFILSSKKLLLSDSGFYLCAWSLRDRVAFGSGTRLTVV.

The chain employs TRBV20-1 and TRBJ2-1; D is possibly TRBD2 (6 bases). The CDR3 spans 15 residues. Germline V gene sequence: CDR1 DFQATT, CDR2 SNEGSKA (reference sequence). The V end lost 3 bases, the J end lost 1 base, and 13 bases lay between the germline ends. The CDR3 protein is CSASFASASYNEQFF. CDR3 DNA sequence: TGCAGTGCTAGTTTTGCTAGCGCATCCTACAATGAGCAGTTCTTC.

The V call is TRBV2, the J call TRBJ1-1; 7 bases fit TRBD1. Per germline, CDR1 SNHLY and CDR2 FYNNEI. The junction had 7 bases not matched to a gene; V was cut back by 6 bases and J by 0 bases. CDR3 size: 15 residues. CDR3 DNA: TGTGCCAGCAGGACACAGGGACAGTTGAACACTGAAGCTTTCTTT. This sequence encodes CASRTQGQLNTEAFF. Full variable domain (missing parts from reference TRBV2 and TRBJ1-1): EPEVTQTPSHQVTQMGQEVILRCVPISNHLYFYWYRQILGQKVEFLVSFYNNEISEKSEIFDDQFSVERPDGSNFTLKIRSTKLEDSAMYFCASRTQGQLNTEAFFGQGTRLTVV.

This rearrangement joins TRBV4-1 to TRBJ2-4; 10 bases map to TRBD1. The CDR3 is made up of 14 amino acids. Germline lookup yields CDR1 MGHRA and CDR2 YSYEKL. V shed 4 bases, J shed 7 bases, and the junction held 4 bases outside the gene matches. The chain's CDR3 is CASSLDRGQNIQYF. For the CDR3, the DNA is TGCGCCAGCAGCCTCGACAGGGGGCAGAACATTCAGTACTTC.

The gene calls are TRBV9 and TRBJ2-7; TRBD1 aligns across 9 bases. Germline CDR1 is SGDLS and CDR2 is YYNGEE. The CDR3 spans 14 residues. Trimming took 4 bases from V and 3 from J; bases not matched to a gene: 5. The CDR3 spells CASSPQTGGYEQYF. In nucleotides, the CDR3 is TGTGCCAGCAGCCCGCAGACAGGGGGCTACGAGCAGTACTTC.

The chain employs TRBV5-4 and TRBJ1-2; D is unresolved. The CDR3 loop spans 15 amino acids. CDR1 SGHNT and CDR2 YYREEE come from the germline V gene (reference sequence). Trimming took 2 bases from V and 6 from J, leaving 17 bases between them. The CDR3 here is CASSFEPLQIDGYTF. CDR3 sequence (DNA): TGTGCCAGCAGCTTTGAGCCGCTCCAAATCGATGGCTACACCTTC.

The chain recombines TRBV24-1 with TRBJ1-1, with D maybe TRBD1 (5 bases). The V gene's germline CDR1 is KGHDR and CDR2 SFDVKD. This CDR3 is built from 13 residues. Trimming removed 4 bases at V and 8 bases at J, with 13 bases between. The CDR3 DNA follows: TGTGCCACCAGTGACCCGGCACAGGTCGAAGCTTTCTTT. This sequence encodes CATSDPAQVEAFF.